This TCR beta chain was sequenced for a study of low-dose radiotherapy and immunotherapy resistance in tumors. Primers targeting TRAV and TRBV primed first-strand cDNA, covering alpha and beta chains. TCRs underwent about 20 PCR cycles of amplification with a constant-region primer and V-primer adapter. TCRdb redid the calling of the reads with MiXCR, one entry per CDR3 protein. The table shows roughly 14,000 distinct CDR3 sequences, with 60% occurring only once. Germline assignment: CDR1 SGHTA and CDR2 FQGNSA. V dropped 5 bases and J dropped 5; count of bases not matched to a gene: 3. The CDR3 covers 14 residues.

The TCR comes from a human donor with advanced metastatic prostate, ovarian, gallbladder or colorectal cancer (not recorded which). This table probably holds off-target reads from a library built for another chain. The chain has TRBV7-2 and TRBJ1-4; 9 bases align to TRBD1. The CDR3 sequence: CASSPDRGNEKLFF. CDR3 coding DNA: TGTGCCAGCAGCCCTGACAGGGGGAATGAAAAACTGTTTTTT.